This T cell receptor beta chain appears in the sequencing data of a study of blood T cells in healthy people across ages. A sample-barcoded 5' primer and a J-beta primer mix were used in a second PCR of roughly 6 to 11 cycles. TCRdb reprocessed the 5' RACE reads with MiXCR, giving one entry per CDR3 protein. The table has about 1.4 million distinct CDR3 sequences, roughly 64% seen once. Germline values: CDR1 MDHEN, CDR2 SYDVKM. V gave up 1 base and J gave up 1 base, with 4 bases separating them. The CDR3 has 14 amino acids. The V gene is TRBV28, the J gene TRBJ2-2; D call uncertain. This sequence was found in a young man in good health. Sequences were obtained from blood. The CDR3 nucleotides are TGTGCCAGCAGTTTATCGATGAACACCGGGGAGCTGTTTTTT. This sequence encodes CASSLSMNTGELFF.